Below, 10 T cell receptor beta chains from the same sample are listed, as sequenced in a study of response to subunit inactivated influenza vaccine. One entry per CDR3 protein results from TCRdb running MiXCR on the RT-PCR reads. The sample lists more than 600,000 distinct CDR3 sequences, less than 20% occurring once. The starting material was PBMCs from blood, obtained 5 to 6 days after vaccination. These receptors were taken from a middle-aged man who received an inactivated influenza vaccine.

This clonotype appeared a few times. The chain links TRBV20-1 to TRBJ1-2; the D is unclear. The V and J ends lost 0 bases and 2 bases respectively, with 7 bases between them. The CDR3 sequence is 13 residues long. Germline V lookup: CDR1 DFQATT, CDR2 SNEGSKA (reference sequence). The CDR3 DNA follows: TGCAGTGCTAGAGATCCGAGGAACTATGGCTACACCTTC. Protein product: CSARDPRNYGYTF.

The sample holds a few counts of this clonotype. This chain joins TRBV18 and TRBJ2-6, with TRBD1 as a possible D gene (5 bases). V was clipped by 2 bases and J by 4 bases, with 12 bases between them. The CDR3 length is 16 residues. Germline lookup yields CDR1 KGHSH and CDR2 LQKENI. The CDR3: CASSPSTGSGANVLTF. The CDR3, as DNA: TGTGCCAGCTCACCATCCACAGGTTCCGGGGCCAACGTCCTGACTTTC.

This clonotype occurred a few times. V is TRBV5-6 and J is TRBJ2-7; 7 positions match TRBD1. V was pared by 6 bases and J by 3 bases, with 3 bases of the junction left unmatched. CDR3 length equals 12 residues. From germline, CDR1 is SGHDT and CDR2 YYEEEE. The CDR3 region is CASNRGHYEQYF. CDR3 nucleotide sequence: TGTGCCAGCAACAGGGGCCACTACGAGCAGTACTTC.

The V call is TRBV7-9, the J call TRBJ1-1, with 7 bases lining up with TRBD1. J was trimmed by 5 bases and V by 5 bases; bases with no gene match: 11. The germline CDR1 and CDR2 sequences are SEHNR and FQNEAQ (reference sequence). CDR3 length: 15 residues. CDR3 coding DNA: TGTGCCAGCAGCCCCAGACAGGGACGATTAACTGAAGCTTTCTTT. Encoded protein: CASSPRQGRLTEAFF. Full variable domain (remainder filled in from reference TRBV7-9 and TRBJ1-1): DTGVSQNPRHKITKRGQNVTFRCDPISEHNRLYWYRQTLGQGPEFLTYFQNEAQLEKSRLLSDRFSAERPKGSFSTLEIQRTEQGDSAMYLCASSPRQGRLTEAFFGQGTRLTVV.

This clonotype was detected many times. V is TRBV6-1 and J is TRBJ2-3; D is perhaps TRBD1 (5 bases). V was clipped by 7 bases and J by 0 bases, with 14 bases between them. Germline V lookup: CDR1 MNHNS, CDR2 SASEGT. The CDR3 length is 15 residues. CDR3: CASTMAGKSTDTQYF. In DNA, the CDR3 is TGTGCCAGCACGATGGCAGGGAAAAGCACAGATACGCAGTATTTT.

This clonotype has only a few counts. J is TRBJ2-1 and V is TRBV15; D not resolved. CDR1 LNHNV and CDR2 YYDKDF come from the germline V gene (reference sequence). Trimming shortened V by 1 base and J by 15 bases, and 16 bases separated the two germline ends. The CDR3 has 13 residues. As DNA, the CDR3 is TGTGCCACCAGCAGAGCCGTCGGGCTCAGGCGGTTCTTC. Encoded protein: CATSRAVGLRRFF.

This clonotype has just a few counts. CDR3 DNA: TGTGCCAGCAGCGCAAGAGGACTAGCGGGATACAATGAGCAGTTCTTC. Encoded protein: CASSARGLAGYNEQFF. The rearrangement joins TRBV7-9 to TRBJ2-1; TRBD2 aligns across 12 bases. The CDR3 extends over 16 amino acids. V lost 5 bases and J lost 4; bases outside the gene matches: 6. CDR1 SEHNR and CDR2 FQNEAQ come from the germline V gene (reference sequence).

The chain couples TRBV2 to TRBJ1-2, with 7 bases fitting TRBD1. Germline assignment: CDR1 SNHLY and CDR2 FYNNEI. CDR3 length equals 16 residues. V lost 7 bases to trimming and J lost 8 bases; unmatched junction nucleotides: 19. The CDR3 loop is CASILTRDSPIGGYTF. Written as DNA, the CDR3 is TGTGCCAGCATTCTAACCCGGGACAGCCCCATCGGCGGCTACACCTTC.

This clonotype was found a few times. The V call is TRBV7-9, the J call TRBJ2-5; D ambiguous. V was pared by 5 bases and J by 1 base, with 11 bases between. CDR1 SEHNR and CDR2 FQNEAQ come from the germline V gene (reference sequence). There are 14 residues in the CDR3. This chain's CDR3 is CASSRDTTQETQYF. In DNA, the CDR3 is TGTGCCAGCAGCCGAGACACGACCCAAGAGACCCAGTACTTC.

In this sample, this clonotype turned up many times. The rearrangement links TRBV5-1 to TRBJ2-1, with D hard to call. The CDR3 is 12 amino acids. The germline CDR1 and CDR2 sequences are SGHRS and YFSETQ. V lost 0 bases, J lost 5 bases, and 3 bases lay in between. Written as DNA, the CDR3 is TGCGCCAGCAGCTTGGAGAACAATGAGCAGTTCTTC. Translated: CASSLENNEQFF.